A single sample gave rise to the 14 T cell receptor beta chains below, sequenced in a study of shared clonotypes between healthy human individuals. Profiled with immunoSEQ multiplex PCR; TCRdb holds only in-frame clones, not every one. The table lists some 2 million clones, roughly 94% of them singletons. Naive CD8 cells were CD45RO-negative, positively selected for CCR7, excluding terminally differentiated effector memory CD45RA+ cells. Sequenced material: naive CD8+ T cells sorted from blood. These receptors all come from a man younger than 35 in good health.

In its sample, this clone was seen once. This sequence joins TRBV10-3 and TRBJ1-3; D is unresolved. The length of the CDR3 is 16 residues. Germline assignment: CDR1 ENHRY and CDR2 SYGVKD. Between the trimmed V and J ends, which lost 2 bases and 0 bases, there was a span of 11 bases. CDR3 in amino acids: CAISEPDFSSGNTIYF. CDR3 in DNA: TGTGCCATCAGTGAGCCAGACTTTAGCTCTGGAAACACCATATATTTT.

V and J are TRBV5-1 and TRBJ2-7; perhaps TRBD1 as D (5 bases). CDR1 SGHRS and CDR2 YFSETQ come from the germline V gene. Deletions cut 3 bases from V and 7 bases from J, with 17 bases between. There are 14 residues in the CDR3. The CDR3 DNA reads TGCGCCAGCAGCTCCCCTACCTCAAACAGGGAGCAGTACTTC. Translated: CASSSPTSNREQYF.

The chain carries TRBV25-1 and TRBJ2-3, with D hard to call. The ends were cut back, 7 bases at V and 6 bases at J, with 2 bases in the middle. The CDR3 contains 9 residues. The germline gives CDR1 MGHDK, CDR2 SYGVNS. DNA for the CDR3: TGTGCCAGCATTGATACGCAGTATTTT. As protein: CASIDTQYF. Drawing the rest from reference TRBV25-1 and TRBJ2-3, the complete variable domain is EADIYQTPRYLVIGTGKKITLECSQTMGHDKMYWYQQDPGMELHLIHYSYGVNSTEKGDLSSESTVSRIRTEHFPLTLESARPSHTSQYLCASIDTQYFGPGTRLTVL.

V usage is TRBV29-1 and J usage is TRBJ2-3, with 9 positions matching TRBD1. This CDR3 contains 16 residues. Germline lookup yields CDR1 SQVTM and CDR2 ANQGSEA. Losses at the gene ends were 6 bases for V and 2 bases for J; bases not matched to a gene: 12. CDR3 sequence reads: CSVSGQGFQSTDTQYF. CDR3 in DNA: TGCAGCGTGTCGGGACAGGGCTTTCAATCCACAGATACGCAGTATTTT.

V and J are TRBV11-3 and TRBJ2-2; D unresolved. Germline V gene sequence: CDR1 SGHNT, CDR2 YENEEA. This CDR3 has 12 amino acids. Trimming took 3 bases from V and 6 from J, leaving 5 bases between them. CDR3 in amino acids: CASSFVPGELFF. The CDR3 nucleotides read TGTGCCAGCAGCTTCGTGCCCGGGGAGCTGTTTTTT. Complete variable domain (other parts from reference TRBV11-3 and TRBJ2-2): EAGVVQSPRYKIIEKKQPVAFWCNPISGHNTLYWYLQNLGQGPELLIRYENEEAVDDSQLPKDRFSAERLKGVDSTLKIQPAELGDSAVYLCASSFVPGELFFGEGSRLTVL.

This chain connects TRBV6-1 to TRBJ2-7, with D hard to call. Trimming pared 6 bases from V and 0 bases from J, leaving 9 bases between. Looked up from germline, CDR1 is MNHNS and CDR2 is SASEGT. The CDR3 has 13 residues. The CDR3 reads CASSDTSSYEQYF. CDR3 nucleotides: TGTGCCAGCAGCGACACGTCCTCCTACGAGCAGTACTTC.

The V and J genes are TRBV7-9 and TRBJ1-3; D is undetermined. The CDR3 extends over 16 amino acids. Germline-derived CDR1 and CDR2 are SEHNR and FQNEAQ (reference sequence). Trimming took off 1 base at V and 4 bases at J, with 14 bases between the two ends. Here the CDR3 reads CASSLGGGPKGNTIYF. The DNA of the CDR3 is TGTGCCAGCAGCTTAGGAGGTGGCCCGAAGGGAAACACCATATATTTT.

CDR3 amino acids: CASSLVGGGNGRYAFF. As DNA, the CDR3 is TGTGCCAGCAGCTTAGTAGGCGGCGGTAACGGGCGATATGCTTTCTTT. This chain links TRBV7-9 with TRBJ1-1, with D uncertain. The CDR3 is 16 amino acids. Trimming removed 1 base from V and 11 bases from J, with 23 bases in between. Per the germline V gene, CDR1 is SEHNR and CDR2 is FQNEAQ (reference sequence).

The chain has TRBV2 and TRBJ2-7; 7 bases are shared with TRBD2. Germline CDR1 reads SNHLY; CDR2 reads FYNNEI. This CDR3 comprises 19 residues. V shed 7 bases, J shed 3 bases, and the junction held 24 bases outside the gene matches. CDR3 amino acids: CASTVAGEVVPKNHYEQYF. The CDR3 nucleotides read TGTGCCAGCACCGTCGCGGGGGAGGTGGTGCCGAAGAACCACTACGAGCAGTACTTC.

The J gene is TRBJ2-2, the V gene TRBV28; 7 nucleotides agree with TRBD1. V dropped 5 bases and J dropped 5; count of bases not matched to a gene: 11. The CDR3 length is 16 residues. Looked up from germline, CDR1 is MDHEN and CDR2 is SYDVKM. CDR3 sequence reads: CASSGLTGEMTGELFF. The CDR3 region has the DNA TGTGCCAGCAGTGGGTTAACAGGGGAAATGACCGGGGAGCTGTTTTTT. Filled out from reference TRBV28 and TRBJ2-2, the complete variable domain reads DVKVTQSSRYLVKRTGEKVFLECVQDMDHENMFWYRQDPGLGLRLIYFSYDVKMKEKGDIPEGYSVSREKKERFSLILESASTNQTSMYLCASSGLTGEMTGELFFGEGSRLTVL.

V and J are TRBV7-9 and TRBJ2-3; D is uncertain. The V end lost 1 base, the J end lost 5 bases, and 10 bases lay between the germline ends. This CDR3 spans 14 amino acids. Per the germline V gene, CDR1 is SEHNR and CDR2 is FQNEAQ (reference sequence). In nucleotides, the CDR3 is TGTGCCAGCAGCTTAGAGTTGGCGGTAGATACGCAGTATTTT. Its translation: CASSLELAVDTQYF.

The CDR3 region has the DNA TGTGCCAGCAGCCACCCGGAGGCCTACGAGCAGTACTTC. Its translation: CASSHPEAYEQYF. V and J are TRBV5-4 and TRBJ2-7, with a possible D match to TRBD2 (5 bases). V was trimmed by 4 bases and J by 2 bases, leaving 10 bases between them. This CDR3 comprises 13 residues. Germline CDR1 is SGHNT and CDR2 is YYREEE (reference sequence).

This clone was seen a few times. The CDR3 loop is CASSASGKLDEQYF. CDR3 nucleotide sequence: TGTGCCAGCAGCGCAAGCGGGAAGTTGGACGAGCAGTACTTC. The chain recombines TRBV9 with TRBJ2-7; TRBD2 aligns across 7 bases. J gave up 5 bases and V 3 bases, and 8 bases lay outside the gene matches. The CDR3 covers 14 residues. Germline V gene lookup returns CDR1 SGDLS and CDR2 YYNGEE.

As to this clone: The same CDR3 arises from other DNA sequences in this sample as well. The gene calls are TRBV6-5 and TRBJ1-1; a possible D gene is TRBD1 (6 bases). The V gene lost 4 bases and the J gene lost 2 bases, with 11 bases spanning the gap. This CDR3 has 14 amino acids. From germline, CDR1 is MNHEY and CDR2 SVGAGI. The CDR3, as DNA: TGTGCCAGCAGTTCAATCAGGGGAAACACTGAAGCTTTCTTT. This encodes CASSSIRGNTEAFF.